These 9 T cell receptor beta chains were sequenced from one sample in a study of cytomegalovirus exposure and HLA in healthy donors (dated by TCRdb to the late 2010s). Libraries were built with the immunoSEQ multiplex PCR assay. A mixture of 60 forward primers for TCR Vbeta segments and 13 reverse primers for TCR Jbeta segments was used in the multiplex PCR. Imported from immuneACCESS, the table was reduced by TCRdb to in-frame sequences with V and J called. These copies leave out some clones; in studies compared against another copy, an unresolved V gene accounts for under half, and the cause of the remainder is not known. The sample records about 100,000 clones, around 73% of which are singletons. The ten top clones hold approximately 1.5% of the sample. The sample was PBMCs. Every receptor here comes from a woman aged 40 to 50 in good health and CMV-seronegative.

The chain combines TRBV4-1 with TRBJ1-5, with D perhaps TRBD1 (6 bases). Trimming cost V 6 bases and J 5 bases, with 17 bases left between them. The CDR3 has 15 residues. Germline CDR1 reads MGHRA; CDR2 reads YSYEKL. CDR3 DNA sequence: TGCGCCAGCAGACTTGAGATACAGGGCCATCAGCCCCAGCATTTT. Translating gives CASRLEIQGHQPQHF.

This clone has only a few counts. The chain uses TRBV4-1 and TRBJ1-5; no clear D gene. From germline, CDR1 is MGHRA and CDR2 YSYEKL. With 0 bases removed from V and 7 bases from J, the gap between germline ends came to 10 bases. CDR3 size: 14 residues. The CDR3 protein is CASSQDPYPQPQHF. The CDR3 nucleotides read TGCGCCAGCAGCCAAGATCCCTACCCCCAGCCCCAGCATTTT.

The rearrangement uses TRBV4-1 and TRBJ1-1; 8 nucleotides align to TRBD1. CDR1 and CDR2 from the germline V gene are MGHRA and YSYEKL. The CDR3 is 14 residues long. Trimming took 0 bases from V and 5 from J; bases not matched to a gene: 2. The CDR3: CASSQDRGRTEAFF. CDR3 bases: TGCGCCAGCAGCCAAGACAGGGGGCGAACTGAAGCTTTCTTT.

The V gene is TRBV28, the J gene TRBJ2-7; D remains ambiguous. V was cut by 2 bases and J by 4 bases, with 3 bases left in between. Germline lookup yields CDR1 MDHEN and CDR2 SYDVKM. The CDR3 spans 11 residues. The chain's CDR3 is CASSLTYEQYF. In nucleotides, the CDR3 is TGTGCCAGCAGTTTAACTTACGAGCAGTACTTC.

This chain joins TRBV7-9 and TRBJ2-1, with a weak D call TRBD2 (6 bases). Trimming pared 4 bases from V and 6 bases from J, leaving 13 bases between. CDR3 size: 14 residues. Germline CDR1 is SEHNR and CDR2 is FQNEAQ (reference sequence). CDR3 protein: CASSSQLALNEQFF. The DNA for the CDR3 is TGTGCCAGCAGCTCCCAACTAGCACTCAATGAGCAGTTCTTC.

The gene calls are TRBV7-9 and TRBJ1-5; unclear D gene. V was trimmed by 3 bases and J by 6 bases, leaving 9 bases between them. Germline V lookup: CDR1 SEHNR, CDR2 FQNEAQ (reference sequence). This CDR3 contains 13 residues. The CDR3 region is CASSLAASQPQHF. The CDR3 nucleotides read TGTGCCAGCAGCTTGGCAGCGAGTCAGCCCCAGCATTTT.

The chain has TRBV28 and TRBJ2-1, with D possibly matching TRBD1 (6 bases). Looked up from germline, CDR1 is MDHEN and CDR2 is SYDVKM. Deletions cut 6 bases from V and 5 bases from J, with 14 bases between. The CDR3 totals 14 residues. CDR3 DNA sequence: TGTGCCAGCAGCCCAACCGGACAGAACAATGAGCAGTTCTTC. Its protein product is CASSPTGQNNEQFF. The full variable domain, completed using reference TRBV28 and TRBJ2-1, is DVKVTQSSRYLVKRTGEKVFLECVQDMDHENMFWYRQDPGLGLRLIYFSYDVKMKEKGDIPEGYSVSREKKERFSLILESASTNQTSMYLCASSPTGQNNEQFFGPGTRLTVL.

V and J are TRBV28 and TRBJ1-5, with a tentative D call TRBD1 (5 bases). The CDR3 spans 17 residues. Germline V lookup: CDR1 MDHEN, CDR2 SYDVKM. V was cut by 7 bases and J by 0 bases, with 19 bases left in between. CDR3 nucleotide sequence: TGTGCCAGCACCCCAATCCGACAGACCTATAGCAATCAGCCCCAGCATTTT. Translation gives CASTPIRQTYSNQPQHF.

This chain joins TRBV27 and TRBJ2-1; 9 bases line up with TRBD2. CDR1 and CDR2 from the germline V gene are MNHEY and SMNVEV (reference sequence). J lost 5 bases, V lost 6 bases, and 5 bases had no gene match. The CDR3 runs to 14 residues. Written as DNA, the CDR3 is TGTGCCAGCAGCCGTAGCGGGAGCGACAATGAGCAGTTCTTC. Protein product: CASSRSGSDNEQFF.